This T cell receptor (beta chain) was profiled in a study of blood T cell repertoires in COVID-19. In the study's own analysis: Quantification of nucleated cells was approximated via reference gene primer amplification. Clones were sequenced by immunoSEQ multiplex PCR, and TCRdb holds only the in-frame ones, with some missing. V, J and clone size are those of that table, while D and trimming were read from the DNA. The sample records under 400,000 clones, 88% being singletons. Clinical history as reported by participants underpinned cohort assignment. A PCR-confirmed or clinician-diagnosed COVID-19 case had contacted exposed participants within 2 weeks of entry. The V gene's germline CDR1 is SGDLS and CDR2 YYNGEE. This CDR3 has 15 residues. V lost 0 bases and J lost 5, with 12 bases in between.

The chain has TRBV9 and TRBJ2-1; D uncertain. This clonotype originated in a woman younger than 45 who had been exposed to COVID-19. Sequencing used PBMCs or T cells enriched from blood (not recorded which). The CDR3 spells CASSVGSSWDNEQFF. CDR3 DNA: TGTGCCAGCAGCGTAGGGTCTAGTTGGGACAATGAGCAGTTCTTC.